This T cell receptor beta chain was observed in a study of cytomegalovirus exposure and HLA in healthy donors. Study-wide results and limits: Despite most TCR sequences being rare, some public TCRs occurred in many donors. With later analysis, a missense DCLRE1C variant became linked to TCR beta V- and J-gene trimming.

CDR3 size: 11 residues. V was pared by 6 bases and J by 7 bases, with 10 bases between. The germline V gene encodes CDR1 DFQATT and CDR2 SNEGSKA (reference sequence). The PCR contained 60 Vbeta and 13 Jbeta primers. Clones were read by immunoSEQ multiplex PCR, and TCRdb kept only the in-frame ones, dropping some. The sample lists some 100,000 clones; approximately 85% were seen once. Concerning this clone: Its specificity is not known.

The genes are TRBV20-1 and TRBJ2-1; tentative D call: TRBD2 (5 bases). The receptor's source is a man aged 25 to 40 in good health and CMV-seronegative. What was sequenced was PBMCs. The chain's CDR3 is CSAIRGNEQFF. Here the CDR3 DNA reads TGCAGTGCCATCCGGGGTAATGAGCAGTTCTTC.